The TCR beta chain under discussion was sequenced for a study of blood T cell repertoires in COVID-19. Study details: COVID-19 samples from acute and convalescent phases originated in the United States, Italy and Spain. T cells, B-cell-depleted T cells, or PBMCs supplied cDNA or gDNA.

The germline V gene encodes CDR1 GTSNPN and CDR2 SVGIG (reference sequence). The CDR3 spans 16 residues. V gave up 5 bases and J gave up 5 bases; unmatched junction bases: 16. Original data processing: Amplifying reference gene primers gave estimates of nucleated cell counts. Measured with immunoSEQ multiplex PCR; TCRdb has only the in-frame clones, and not every one. V and J calls and clone size are given by that table; D and trimming were obtained from the DNA. The sample lists over 200,000 clones; approximately 84% were seen once. The sequence derives from a man aged 50-60 years with active or convalescent COVID-19. Sequences were obtained from peripheral blood. This chain connects TRBV30 to TRBJ1-2; 8 bases align to TRBD1. The CDR3 spells CAWEGQGPHLGYGYTF. The CDR3 bases are TGTGCCTGGGAAGGACAGGGTCCCCACTTAGGGTATGGCTACACCTTC.